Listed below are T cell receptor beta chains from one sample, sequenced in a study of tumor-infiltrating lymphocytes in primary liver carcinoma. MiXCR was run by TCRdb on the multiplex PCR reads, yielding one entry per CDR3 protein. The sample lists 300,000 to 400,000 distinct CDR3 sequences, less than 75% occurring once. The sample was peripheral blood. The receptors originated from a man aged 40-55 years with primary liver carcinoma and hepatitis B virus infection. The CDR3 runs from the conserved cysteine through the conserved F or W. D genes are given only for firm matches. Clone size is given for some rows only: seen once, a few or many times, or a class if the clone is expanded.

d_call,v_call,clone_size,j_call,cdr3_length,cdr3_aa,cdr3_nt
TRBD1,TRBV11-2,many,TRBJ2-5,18,CASSLTGTGGSWQETQYF,TGTGCCAGCAGCTTAACGGGGACAGGGGGATCGTGGCAAGAGACCCAGTACTTC
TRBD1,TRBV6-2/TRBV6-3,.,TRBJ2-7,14,CAITSPDRGHEQYF,TGTGCCATTACGTCACCCGACAGGGGCCACGAGCAGTACTTC
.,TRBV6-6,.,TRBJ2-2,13,CAGSYSNAGELFF,TGTGCCGGCAGTTACTCGAACGCAGGGGAGCTGTTTTTT
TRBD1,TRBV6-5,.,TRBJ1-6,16,CASSSTGTGDNSPLHF,TGTGCCAGCAGTTCCACCGGGACAGGGGATAATTCACCCCTCCACTTT
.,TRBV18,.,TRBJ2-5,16,CASSSVVQGGKETQYF,TGTGCCAGCTCATCAGTCGTCCAGGGCGGGAAGGAGACCCAGTACTTC
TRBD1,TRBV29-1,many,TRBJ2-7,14,CSVTPGTGEGEQYF,TGCAGCGTTACCCCCGGGACAGGGGAGGGCGAGCAGTACTTC
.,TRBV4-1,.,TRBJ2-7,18,CASSRGPRVDGGAYEQYF,TGCGCCAGCAGCCGAGGTCCCAGGGTGGACGGCGGAGCATACGAGCAGTACTTC
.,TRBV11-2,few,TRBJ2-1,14,CASSLYRLVGVQFF,TGTGCCAGCAGCTTATACCGGCTAGTTGGTGTACAGTTCTTC
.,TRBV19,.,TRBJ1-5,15,CASNPIGNSNQPQHF,TGTGCCAGTAACCCCATCGGGAATAGCAATCAGCCCCAGCATTTT
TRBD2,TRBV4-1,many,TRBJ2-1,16,CASSQDGGLAENEQFF,TGCGCCAGCAGCCAAGACGGTGGACTAGCAGAAAATGAGCAGTTCTTC
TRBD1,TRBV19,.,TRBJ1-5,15,CASRTGGAAGQPQHF,TGTGCCAGTCGGACAGGGGGCGCGGCGGGTCAGCCCCAGCATTTT
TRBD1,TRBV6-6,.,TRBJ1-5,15,CASSDDRELGQPQHF,TGTGCCAGCAGCGATGACAGGGAACTCGGTCAGCCCCAGCATTTT
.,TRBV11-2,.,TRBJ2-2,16,CASSLTPSASAGGLFF,TGTGCCAGCAGCTTAACCCCCTCGGCGAGCGCCGGGGGGCTGTTTTTT
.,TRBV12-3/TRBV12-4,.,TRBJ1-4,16,CASSLMLPATSEKLFF,TGTGCCAGCAGTTTAATGCTCCCTGCAACTAGTGAAAAACTGTTTTTT
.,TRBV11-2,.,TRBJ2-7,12,CASSCETYEQYF,TGTGCAAGCAGCTGCGAGACTTACGAGCAGTATTTC
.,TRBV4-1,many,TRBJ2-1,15,CASSQGRNSYNEQFF,TGCGCCAGCAGCCAAGGACGTAACTCCTACAATGAGCAGTTCTTC
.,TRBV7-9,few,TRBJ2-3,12,CASSPTTDTQYF,TGTGCCAGCAGCCCCACCACGGATACGCAGTATTTT
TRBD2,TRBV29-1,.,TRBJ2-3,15,CSVSGTNEFTDTHYF,TGCAGCGTTTCCGGGACTAACGAATTCACAGATACGCACTATTTT
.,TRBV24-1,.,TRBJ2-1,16,CATNAGYGSSYNEQFF,TGTGCCACCAATGCTGGGTACGGGAGCTCCTACAATGAGCAGTTCTTC
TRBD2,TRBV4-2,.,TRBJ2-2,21,CASSQDLVGIAGGLRSGELFF,TGTGCCAGCAGCCAAGATCTAGTCGGAATAGCGGGAGGGCTGAGAAGCGGGGAGCTGTTTTTT
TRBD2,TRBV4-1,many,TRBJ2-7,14,CASSQGEGTYEQYF,TGCGCCAGCAGCCAAGGGGAGGGGACCTACGAGCAGTACTTC
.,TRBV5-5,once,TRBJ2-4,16,CASSHYAGQWDNIQYF,TGTGCCAGCAGCCATTACGCGGGACAGTGGGATAACATTCAGTACTTC
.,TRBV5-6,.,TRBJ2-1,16,CASSLGPGIDYYEQFF,TGTGCCAGCAGCTTGGGTCCCGGGATTGACTACTATGAGCAGTTCTTC
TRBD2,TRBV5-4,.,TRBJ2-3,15,CASSLVAGVTGTQYF,TGTGCCAGCAGCTTGGTGGCGGGAGTCACAGGTACCCAGTATTTT
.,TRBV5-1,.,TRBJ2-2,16,CAGSLALADGTGELFF,TGCGCCGGCAGCTTGGCCCTAGCCGACGGCACCGGGGAGCTGTTTTTT
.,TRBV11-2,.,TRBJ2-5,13,CASSLDFLETQYF,TGTGCCAGCAGCTTAGATTTTCTGGAGACCCAGTACTTC
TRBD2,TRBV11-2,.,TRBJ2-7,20,CASSSKTSGRMRAGSYEQYF,TGTGCCAGCAGCTCCAAGACTAGCGGGAGGATGCGGGCGGGATCATACGAGCAGTACTTC
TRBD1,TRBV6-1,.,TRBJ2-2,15,CASSEGTGDTGELFF,TGTGCCAGCAGTGAAGGGACAGGGGACACCGGGGAGCTGTTTTTT
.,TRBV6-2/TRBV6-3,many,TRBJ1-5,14,CASRSGHSNQPQHF,TGTGCCAGCAGATCAGGACACTCCAATCAGCCCCAGCATTTT
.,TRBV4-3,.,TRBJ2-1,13,CASSQDWRNQQFF,TGCGCCAGCAGCCAAGATTGGCGTAATCAACAGTTCTTC
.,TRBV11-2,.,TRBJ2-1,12,CASSRTSSKQFF,TGTGCCAGCAGCAGAACTAGCAGTAAGCAGTTCTTC
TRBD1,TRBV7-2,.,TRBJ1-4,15,CVSSLSGQSNEKLFF,TGTGTCAGCAGTCTATCGGGACAGTCTAATGAAAAACTGTTTTTT
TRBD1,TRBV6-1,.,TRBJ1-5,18,CASRTSTGGGLGNQPQHF,TGTGCCAGCAGGACTTCCACAGGGGGGGGCTTGGGCAATCAGCCCCAGCATTTT
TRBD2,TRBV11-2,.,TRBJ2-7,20,CARSSRTSGGIRAGSYEQYF,TGTGCCAGGAGCTCCAGGACTAGCGGGGGGATTCGAGCGGGATCCTACGAGCAGTACTTC
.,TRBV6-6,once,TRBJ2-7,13,CAGSSRGRYEQYF,TGTGCCGGCAGTTCCAGGGGCCGATACGAGCAGTACTTC
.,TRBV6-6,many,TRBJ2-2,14,CASTAGMNTGELFF,TGTGCCAGCACCGCTGGGATGAACACCGGGGAGCTGTTTTTT
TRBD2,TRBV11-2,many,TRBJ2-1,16,CASSSPGTSGRNEQFF,TGTGCCAGCAGCTCTCCCGGGACTAGCGGGAGAAATGAGCAGTTCTTC
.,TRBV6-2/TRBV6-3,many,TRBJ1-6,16,CASSYVGTYDNSPLHF,TGTGCCAGCAGTTACGTCGGGACATACGATAATTCACCCCTCCACTTT
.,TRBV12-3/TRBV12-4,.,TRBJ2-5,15,CASSLSIGPQETHYF,TGTGCCAGCAGTCTTTCGATAGGGCCCCAAGAGACCCACTACTTT
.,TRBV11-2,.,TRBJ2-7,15,CASSQAPVSYYEQYF,TGTGCCAGCAGCCAAGCGCCGGTTAGTTACTACGAGCAGTACTTC
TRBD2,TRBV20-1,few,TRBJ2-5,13,CSAPGTSREVQYF,TGCAGTGCTCCCGGGACTAGCAGGGAGGTCCAGTACTTC
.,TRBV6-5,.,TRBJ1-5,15,CASPPWYFSNQPQHF,TGTGCCAGCCCCCCCTGGTATTTCAGCAATCAGCCCCAGCATTTT
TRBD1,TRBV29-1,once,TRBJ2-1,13,CNVVGTGSNEQFF,TGCAACGTTGTAGGGACAGGGAGCAATGAGCAGTTCTTC
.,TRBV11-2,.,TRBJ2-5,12,CTSSPTGETQYF,TGTACCAGTAGCCCAACAGGGGAGACCCAGTACTTC
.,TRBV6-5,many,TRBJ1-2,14,CASSYSPGSYGYTF,TGTGCCAGCAGTTACTCCCCGGGGTCCTATGGCTACACCTTC
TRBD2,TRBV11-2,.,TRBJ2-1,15,CAISPQREGLGEQFF,TGTGCCATTAGCCCCCAGCGGGAGGGATTGGGTGAACAGTTCTTC
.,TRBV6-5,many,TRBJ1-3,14,CASSSITSGNTIYF,TGTGCCAGCAGTTCTATTACCTCTGGAAACACCATATATTTT
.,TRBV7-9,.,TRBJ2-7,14,CASSLATGNYGQYF,TGTGCCAGCAGCTTAGCGACTGGCAATTACGGGCAGTACTTC
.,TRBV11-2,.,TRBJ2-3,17,CASSFKGLAWPQDTQYF,TGTGCCAGCAGCTTCAAGGGGCTAGCGTGGCCCCAAGATACGCAGTATTTT
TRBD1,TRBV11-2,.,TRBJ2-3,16,CVSSLGQGLSTDTQYF,TGTGTCAGCAGCTTAGGACAGGGGTTAAGCACAGATACGCAGTATTTT
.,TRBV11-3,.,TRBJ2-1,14,CASSLTAGRDEQSF,TGTGCCAGCAGCTTAACGGCGGGAAGGGATGAGCAGTCCTTC
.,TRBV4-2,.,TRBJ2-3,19,CARGQGGFAEGLSTDTQYF,TGTGCCAGGGGCCAAGGAGGGTTCGCGGAGGGACTTAGCACAGATACGCAGTATTTT
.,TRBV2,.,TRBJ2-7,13,CASNARAGYDQYF,TGTGCCAGCAACGCCAGGGCAGGATACGATCAGTACTTC
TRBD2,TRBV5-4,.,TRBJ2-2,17,CASSLMVAGDDTGELFF,TGTGCCAGCAGCTTGATGGTAGCGGGAGACGACACCGGGGAGCTGTTTTTT
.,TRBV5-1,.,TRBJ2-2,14,CASSSQRDTGELFF,TGCGCCAGCAGCTCTCAGAGGGACACCGGGGAGCTGTTTTTT
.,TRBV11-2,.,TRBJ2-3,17,CASSSVRSLTDPDTQYF,TGTGCCAGCAGCTCAGTTCGTTCTCTAACAGACCCGGATACGCAGTATTTT
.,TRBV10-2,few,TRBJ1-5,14,CASSESTSDQPQHF,TGCGCCAGCAGTGAGTCGACTAGCGATCAGCCCCAGCATTTT
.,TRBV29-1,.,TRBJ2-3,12,CSDAMGADAQYF,TGCAGCGATGCTATGGGTGCAGATGCGCAGTATTTT
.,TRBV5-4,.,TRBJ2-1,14,CASSLPDRDNEQSF,TGTGCCAGCAGCCTACCAGACAGAGACAATGAGCAGTCCTTC
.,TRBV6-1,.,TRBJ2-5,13,CASSPQCEETQYF,TGTGCCAGCAGTCCCCAGTGTGAAGAGACCCAGTACTTC